Presented here are 29 T cell receptor beta chains from one specimen sequenced in a study of blood T cell repertoires in COVID-19. Only in-frame clones appear in the TCRdb table, and some are missing; sequencing was by immunoSEQ multiplex PCR. This sample has about 81,000 clones, with roughly four fifths found just once. Sequences were obtained from peripheral blood. The source of these receptors is a man aged 60-69 years with acute or convalescent COVID-19.

Details on this clone: Within the sample, other DNA sequences also encode this same CDR3. V usage is TRBV19 and J usage is TRBJ1-1, with D maybe TRBD1 (6 bases). The CDR3 extends over 13 amino acids. Trimming left V 7 bases short and J 1 base short, with 10 bases between. The germline gives CDR1 LNHDA, CDR2 SQIVND (reference sequence). This chain's CDR3 is CASTLGGNTEAFF. DNA of the CDR3: TGTGCCAGTACCTTAGGGGGGAACACTGAAGCTTTCTTT.

The gene calls are TRBV6-5 and TRBJ2-1; D might be TRBD1 (6 bases). Germline values: CDR1 MNHEY, CDR2 SVGAGI. The CDR3 has 13 residues. V was pared by 7 bases and J by 6 bases, with 13 bases between. CDR3 protein: CASKLTGTNEQFF. CDR3 DNA sequence: TGTGCCAGCAAACTCACAGGGACCAATGAGCAGTTCTTC.

The chain is built from TRBV5-4 and TRBJ2-7; TRBD1 is a possible D gene (6 bases). Trimming left V 4 bases short and J 5 bases short, with 13 bases between. The germline CDR1 and CDR2 sequences are SGHNT and YYREEE (reference sequence). This CDR3 has 13 residues. The CDR3 reads CASSGNREDEQYF. For the CDR3, the DNA is TGTGCCAGCAGCGGAAACAGGGAAGACGAGCAGTACTTC.

V and J are TRBV4-1 and TRBJ2-7; tentatively, D is TRBD2 (6 bases). V was cut by 4 bases and J by 7 bases, with 17 bases left in between. Germline V lookup: CDR1 MGHRA, CDR2 YSYEKL. The CDR3 length is 14 residues. The CDR3 nucleotides are TGCGCCAGCAGCCCGAGTCTTGGGGCGGGGGAGCAGTACTTC. Translated, it gives CASSPSLGAGEQYF.

The chain has TRBV7-3 and TRBJ2-2, with TRBD1 identical over 12 bases. The J segment lost 6 bases and the V segment lost 7 bases, leaving 9 bases of the junction unmatched. CDR3 length equals 16 residues. The V gene's germline CDR1 is SGHTA and CDR2 FQGTGA. The CDR3 protein is CASTSRGTGGPGELFF. CDR3 bases: TGTGCCAGCACCTCCCGAGGGACAGGGGGCCCCGGGGAGCTGTTTTTT.

This chain links TRBV6-2 or TRBV6-3 with TRBJ1-1, with D hard to call. CDR3 length: 14 amino acids. Germline values: CDR1 MNHEY, CDR2 SVGEGT. Deletions cut 4 bases from V and 1 base from J, with 10 bases between. In DNA, the CDR3 is TGTGCCAGCAGTTCCGGTCCGGGGAACACTGAAGCTTTCTTT. It specifies CASSSGPGNTEAFF.

A single count supports this clone. The rearrangement links TRBV7-2 to TRBJ1-3; weak D call: TRBD1 (5 bases). CDR1 and CDR2 (germline): SGHTA, FQGNSA. This CDR3 comprises 14 residues. V shed 3 bases and J shed 2 bases, with 8 bases lying between them. CDR3 sequence (DNA): TGTGCCAGCAGCTTTGGGACTGCTGGAAACACCATATATTTT. Translated: CASSFGTAGNTIYF.

The chain combines TRBV10-3 with TRBJ2-7, with D possibly TRBD1 on 7 matching bases. V was pared by 2 bases and J by 7 bases, with 18 bases between. CDR1 is ENHRY and CDR2 is SYGVKD in the germline V gene. The length of the CDR3 is 15 residues. The CDR3 bases are TGTGCCATCAGTGAGGGGGGCGGGACAGTGGTGGAGCAGTACTTC. Residues: CAISEGGGTVVEQYF.

The CDR3 DNA is TGCGCCAGCAGCTTTTCAGGGGGGAATAGGCAGCCCCAGCATTTT. Translating gives CASSFSGGNRQPQHF. This chain uses TRBV5-1 with TRBJ1-5; 7 bases agree with TRBD1. The CDR3 length is 15 residues. Trimming removed 2 bases from V and 7 bases from J; junction bases left unmatched: 9. Germline values: CDR1 SGHRS, CDR2 YFSETQ.

The chain carries TRBV19 and TRBJ1-2; unclear D gene. The CDR3 extends over 16 amino acids. V lost 3 bases to trimming and J lost 7 bases, with 21 bases between them. In germline, CDR1 is LNHDA, CDR2 SQIVND (reference sequence). CDR3 sequence: CASSIGGGRTTPGYTF. The CDR3 DNA follows: TGTGCCAGTAGTATTGGTGGAGGCCGAACGACTCCTGGCTACACCTTC.

This rearrangement joins TRBV6-1 to TRBJ1-2; the D gene is possibly TRBD1 (5 bases). The CDR3 is made up of 15 amino acids. V was clipped by 0 bases and J by 4 bases, with 12 bases between them. CDR1 MNHNS and CDR2 SASEGT come from the germline V gene. CDR3 bases: TGTGCCAGCAGTGAAGCGTTACAGGTCAGCTATGGCTACACCTTC. It is translated as CASSEALQVSYGYTF.

The chain couples TRBV7-9 to TRBJ2-2, with 14 bases aligning to TRBD2. J lost 7 bases, V lost 5 bases, and 6 bases had no gene match. This CDR3 spans 16 amino acids. Germline assignment: CDR1 SEHNR and CDR2 FQNEAQ (reference sequence). CDR3 DNA sequence: TGTGCCAGCAGCGAACCGACTAGCGGGAGGGGCGGGGAGCTGTTTTTT. It specifies CASSEPTSGRGGELFF.

With regard to this clone: An end of the junction does not agree with germline; a read error may underlie this. The chain joins TRBV19 to TRBJ1-5; tentatively, D is TRBD1 (5 bases). This CDR3 has 14 residues. The germline V gene encodes CDR1 LNHDA and CDR2 SQIVND (reference sequence). The CDR3 here is CASRIAGGNQPQHF. In nucleotides, the CDR3 is TGTGCCAGTAGAATAGCCGGGGGGAATCAGCCCCAGCATTTT.

This chain connects TRBV12-3 or TRBV12-4 to TRBJ2-4; 7 bases are a match to TRBD2. The CDR3 covers 13 residues. The V segment lost 3 bases and the J segment 15 bases; nucleotides outside the gene matches: 11. The chain's CDR3 is CASSLVGGPSPYF. For the CDR3, the DNA is TGTGCCAGCAGTTTGGTGGGAGGGCCATCTCCGTACTTC.

The rearrangement links TRBV5-6 to TRBJ2-2, with a weak D call TRBD1 (6 bases). The germline CDR1 and CDR2 sequences are SGHDT and YYEEEE. CDR3 length: 14 amino acids. The ends were cut back, 2 bases at V and 4 bases at J, with 9 bases in the middle. CDR3 sequence reads: CASSFVGGTGELFF. In nucleotides, the CDR3 is TGTGCCAGCAGCTTCGTAGGGGGCACCGGGGAGCTGTTTTTT.

This chain uses TRBV5-4 with TRBJ2-5; D possibly corresponds to TRBD2 (6 bases). Trimming removed 4 bases from V and 2 bases from J, with 12 bases in between. The CDR3 extends over 14 amino acids. Germline lookup yields CDR1 SGHNT and CDR2 YYREEE (reference sequence). CDR3: CASSTGTAQETQYF. Written as DNA, the CDR3 is TGTGCCAGCAGCACCGGGACTGCACAAGAGACCCAGTACTTC. Filled out from reference TRBV5-4 and TRBJ2-5, the complete variable domain reads ETGVTQSPTHLIKTRGQQVTLRCSSQSGHNTVSWYQQALGQGPQFIFQYYREEENGRGNFPPRFSGLQFPNYSSELNVNALELDDSALYLCASSTGTAQETQYFGPGTRLLVL.

This clone was found a few times. The V call is TRBV5-6, the J call TRBJ2-3, with D possibly matching TRBD2 (6 bases). This CDR3 region has 14 residues. V was shortened by 4 bases and J by 2 bases, with 11 bases between the two germline ends. Germline values: CDR1 SGHDT, CDR2 YYEEEE. CDR3: CASSTGTFTDTQYF. The CDR3 bases are TGTGCCAGCAGCACCGGGACTTTCACAGATACGCAGTATTTT.

The V and J genes are TRBV29-1 and TRBJ2-7, with 8 bases that match TRBD2. V dropped 5 bases and J dropped 2; count of bases not matched to a gene: 8. CDR1 is SQVTM and CDR2 is ANQGSEA in the germline V gene. The CDR3 totals 14 residues. The CDR3 sequence: CSVNPGGAPYEQYF. The DNA for the CDR3 is TGCAGCGTTAACCCCGGGGGGGCCCCCTACGAGCAGTACTTC.

This clone showed up just once. The J gene is TRBJ1-3, the V gene TRBV6-5, with TRBD1 matching over 7 bases. Per germline, CDR1 MNHEY and CDR2 SVGAGI. The CDR3 consists of 13 residues. Germline trimming cut 7 bases from V and 7 bases from J; bases unmatched to any gene: 7. CDR3 nucleotide sequence: TGTGCCAGCATGCCGACAGGGTTTAACACCATATATTTT. Its protein is CASMPTGFNTIYF.

This rearrangement joins TRBV29-1 to TRBJ2-7; 7 bases map to TRBD1. Germline CDR1 and CDR2: SQVTM and ANQGSEA. The CDR3 has 14 residues. The V gene end was trimmed by 2 bases and the J gene end by 0 bases; junction bases not matched to a gene: 4. The CDR3 spells CSVEPRTGSYEQYF. The DNA for the CDR3 is TGCAGCGTTGAACCTCGGACAGGCTCCTACGAGCAGTACTTC.

The chain combines TRBV27 with TRBJ2-3; 15 bases match TRBD2. CDR1 MNHEY and CDR2 SMNVEV come from the germline V gene (reference sequence). V trimming: 0 bases; J trimming: 2 bases; junction bases outside the gene matches: 6. This CDR3 has 19 residues. The CDR3 reads CASSLSRTSGGGYTDTQYF. CDR3 bases: TGTGCCAGCAGTTTATCGAGGACTAGCGGGGGGGGTTACACAGATACGCAGTATTTT.

This clone appeared a single time. The rearrangement links TRBV6-5 to TRBJ1-2; 8 positions match TRBD1. Per the germline V gene, CDR1 is MNHEY and CDR2 is SVGAGI. After removal of 0 bases from V and 2 bases from J, the junction contained 2 bases not matched to a gene. The CDR3 totals 15 residues. The CDR3 is CASSYSRTGNYGYTF. The CDR3 coding sequence is TGTGCCAGCAGTTACTCCCGGACAGGGAACTATGGCTACACCTTC.

The J gene is TRBJ2-7, the V gene TRBV6-2 or TRBV6-3; a possible D gene is TRBD1 (5 bases). V shed 4 bases and J shed 5 bases, with 12 bases lying between them. The CDR3 extends over 13 amino acids. The germline CDR1 and CDR2 sequences are MNHEY and SVGEGT. DNA for the CDR3: TGTGCCAGCAGTTCCAGGGCCAGGGACGAGCAGTACTTC. Amino acids: CASSSRARDEQYF.

This clone has a handful of counts. This rearrangement joins TRBV10-3 to TRBJ1-2; no clear D gene. CDR1 ENHRY and CDR2 SYGVKD come from the germline V gene. CDR3 length: 10 amino acids. Trimming removed 11 bases from V and 5 bases from J, with 9 bases in between. The CDR3 coding sequence is TGTGCCGCTTCAGAATATGGCTACACCTTC. This translates into CAASEYGYTF.

The V gene is TRBV5-1, the J gene TRBJ2-5; the match to TRBD2 covers 11 bases. Looked up from germline, CDR1 is SGHRS and CDR2 is YFSETQ. This CDR3 spans 15 amino acids. With 3 bases clipped from V and 4 bases from J, the junction kept 5 bases outside the gene matches. CDR3 protein: CASSSLAGVGETQYF. The CDR3 DNA sequence: TGCGCCAGCAGCTCACTAGCGGGAGTCGGAGAGACCCAGTACTTC.

This clone was seen a single time. This chain joins TRBV4-2 and TRBJ2-1; weak D call: TRBD2 (5 bases). With 0 bases removed from V and 1 base from J, the gap between germline ends came to 10 bases. Germline V gene lookup returns CDR1 LGHNA and CDR2 YNFKEQ. This CDR3 spans 16 amino acids. CDR3 sequence: CASSQEGSGSYNEQFF. The CDR3, as DNA: TGTGCCAGCAGCCAAGAGGGTTCGGGATCCTACAATGAGCAGTTCTTC.

V gene TRBV7-6 combines with J gene TRBJ1-3; D possibly corresponds to TRBD1 (6 bases). The ends were cut back, 2 bases at V and 3 bases at J, with 14 bases in the middle. This CDR3 region has 16 residues. Germline V gives CDR1 SGHVS, CDR2 FNYEAQ. Here the CDR3 DNA reads TGTGCCAGCAGCTTACAGGCAGGGGCCTTTGGAAACACCATATATTTT. Residues: CASSLQAGAFGNTIYF.

This chain joins TRBV7-2 and TRBJ2-3; 12 bases agree with TRBD2. Trimming took 4 bases from V and 2 from J; bases not matched to a gene: 4. CDR1 SGHTA and CDR2 FQGNSA come from the germline V gene. The CDR3 extends over 16 amino acids. DNA of the CDR3: TGTGCCAGCAGCTACCTAGCGGGGGGGCCCACAGATACGCAGTATTTT. Its protein product is CASSYLAGGPTDTQYF.

The chain is built from TRBV2 and TRBJ2-5; possibly TRBD1 for D (6 bases). This CDR3 comprises 15 residues. Trimming removed 2 bases at V and 5 bases at J, with 15 bases between. CDR1 is SNHLY and CDR2 is FYNNEI in the germline V gene. As DNA, the CDR3 is TGTGCCAGCAGTGAAATACAGGGTCTTGGGGAGACCCAGTACTTC. It yields the protein CASSEIQGLGETQYF.